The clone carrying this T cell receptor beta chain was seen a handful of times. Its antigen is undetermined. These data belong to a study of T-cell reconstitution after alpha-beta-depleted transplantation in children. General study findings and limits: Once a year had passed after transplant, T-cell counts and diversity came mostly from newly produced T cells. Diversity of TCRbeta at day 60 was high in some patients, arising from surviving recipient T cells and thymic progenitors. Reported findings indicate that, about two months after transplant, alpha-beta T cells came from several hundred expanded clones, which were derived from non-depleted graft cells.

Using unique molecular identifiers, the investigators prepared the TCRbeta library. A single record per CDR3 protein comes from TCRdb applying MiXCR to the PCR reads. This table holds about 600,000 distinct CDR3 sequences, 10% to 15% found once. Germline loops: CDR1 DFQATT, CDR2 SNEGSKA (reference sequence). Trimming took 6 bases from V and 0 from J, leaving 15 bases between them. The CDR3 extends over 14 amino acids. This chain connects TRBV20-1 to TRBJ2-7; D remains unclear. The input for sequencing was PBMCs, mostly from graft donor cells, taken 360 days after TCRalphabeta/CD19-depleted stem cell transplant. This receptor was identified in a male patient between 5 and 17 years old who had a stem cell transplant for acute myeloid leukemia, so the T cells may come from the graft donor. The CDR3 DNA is TGCAGTGCAAGCCTAGACGGACGCTCCTACGAGCAGTACTTC. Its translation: CSASLDGRSYEQYF.